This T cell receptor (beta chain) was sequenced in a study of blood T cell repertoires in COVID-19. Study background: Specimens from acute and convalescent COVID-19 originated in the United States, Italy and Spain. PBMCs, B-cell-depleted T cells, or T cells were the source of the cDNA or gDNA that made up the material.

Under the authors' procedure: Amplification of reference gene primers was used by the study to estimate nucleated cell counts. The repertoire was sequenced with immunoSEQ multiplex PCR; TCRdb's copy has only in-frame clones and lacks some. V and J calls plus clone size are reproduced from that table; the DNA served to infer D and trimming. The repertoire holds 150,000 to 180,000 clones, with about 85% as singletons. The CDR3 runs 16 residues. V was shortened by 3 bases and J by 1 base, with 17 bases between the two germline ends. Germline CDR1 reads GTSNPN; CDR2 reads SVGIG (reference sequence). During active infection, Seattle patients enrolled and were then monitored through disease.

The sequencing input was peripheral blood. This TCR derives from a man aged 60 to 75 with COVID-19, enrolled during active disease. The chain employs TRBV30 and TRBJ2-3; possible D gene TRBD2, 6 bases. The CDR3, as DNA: TGTGCCTGGAGGGCTAATGGGAGGCCGCGCACAGATACGCAGTATTTT. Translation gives CAWRANGRPRTDTQYF.